These 4 T cell receptor beta chains share one sample of origin, sequenced in a study of T cell repertoires in cytomegalovirus infection. Each CDR3 protein is one row after TCRdb ran MiXCR on the reads. The table has a few hundred thousand distinct CDR3 sequences, 40% seen once. Their target antigens are unknown. The material was cultured PBMCs, obtained from culture after CMV antigen stimulation. The receptors were sampled from a human donor in good health (CMV status not recorded). Some clones in this sample may be carry-over from other donors' samples.

The chain links TRBV3-1 to TRBJ2-1; 12 nucleotides line up with TRBD2. V shed 4 bases and J 10 bases; nucleotides not matched to a gene: 5. Germline V gene sequence: CDR1 LGHDT, CDR2 YNNKEL (reference sequence). CDR3 size: 14 residues. This CDR3 is CASSPSGGAWEQFF. As DNA, the CDR3 is TGTGCCAGCAGCCCTAGCGGGGGGGCCTGGGAGCAGTTCTTC.

This sequence joins TRBV12-3 or TRBV12-4 and TRBJ1-1, with TRBD1 as a possible D gene (6 bases). There are 13 residues in the CDR3. Trimming shortened V by 3 bases and J by 13 bases, and 18 bases separated the two germline ends. DNA of the CDR3: TGTGCCAGCAGTTTGGGGGTGACAGGTCGAGTTTTCTTT. Translated: CASSLGVTGRVFF.

This clonotype was found a few times. The V call is TRBV7-2, the J call TRBJ1-3; no definite D call. V shed 3 bases and J shed 0 bases, with 12 bases lying between them. The CDR3 is made up of 16 amino acids. Germline assignment: CDR1 SGHTA and CDR2 FQGNSA. The CDR3 DNA follows: TGTGCCAGCAGCTTCGGCCCCCTAGGCTCTGGAAACACCATATATTTT. As protein: CASSFGPLGSGNTIYF.

This chain uses TRBV2 with TRBJ2-5; 10 bases are a match to TRBD2. The CDR3 contains 13 residues. Germline values: CDR1 SNHLY, CDR2 FYNNEI. Germline trimming cut 11 bases from V and 5 bases from J; bases unmatched to any gene: 8. The CDR3 nucleotides are TGTGCCGGAGCGGGAGGGCCGGAGGAGACCCAGTACTTC. Translated: CAGAGGPEETQYF.